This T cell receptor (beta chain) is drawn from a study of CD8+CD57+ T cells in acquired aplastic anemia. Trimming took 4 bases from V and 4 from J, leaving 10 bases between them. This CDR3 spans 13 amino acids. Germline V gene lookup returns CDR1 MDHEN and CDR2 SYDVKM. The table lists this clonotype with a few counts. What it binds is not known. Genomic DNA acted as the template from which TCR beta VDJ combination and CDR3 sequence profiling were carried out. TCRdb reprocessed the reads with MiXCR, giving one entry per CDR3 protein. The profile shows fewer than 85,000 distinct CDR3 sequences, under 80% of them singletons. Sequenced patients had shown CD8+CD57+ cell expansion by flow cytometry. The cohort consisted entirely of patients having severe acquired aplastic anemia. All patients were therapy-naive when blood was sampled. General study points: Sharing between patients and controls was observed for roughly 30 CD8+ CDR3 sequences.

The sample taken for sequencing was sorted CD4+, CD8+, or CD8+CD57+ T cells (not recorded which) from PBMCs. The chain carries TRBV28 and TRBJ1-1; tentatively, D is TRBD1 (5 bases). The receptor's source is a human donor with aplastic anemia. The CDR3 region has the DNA TGTGCCAGCAGTTCCGGGGGGGGCACTGAAGCTTTCTTT. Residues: CASSSGGGTEAFF.